This T cell receptor beta chain comes out of a study of blood T cell repertoires in COVID-19. At the level of the study: Both acute and convalescent COVID-19 samples were obtained from the United States, Italy and Spain.

Only in-frame clones appear in the TCRdb table, and some are missing; sequencing was by immunoSEQ multiplex PCR. Of roughly 230,000 clones in the sample, under 85% were seen once. Looked up from germline, CDR1 is MNHEY and CDR2 is SVGAGI. The trim removed 6 bases at V and 2 bases at J, leaving 4 bases unmatched. This CDR3 region has 13 residues. The TCR sequence derives from a human donor in a cohort sampled during active COVID-19. The gene calls are TRBV6-5 and TRBJ2-7, with TRBD2 identical over 7 bases. Sample: peripheral blood. The CDR3 loop reads CASRGTIPYEQYF. CDR3 nucleotides: TGTGCCAGCAGGGGGACTATCCCCTACGAGCAGTACTTC.